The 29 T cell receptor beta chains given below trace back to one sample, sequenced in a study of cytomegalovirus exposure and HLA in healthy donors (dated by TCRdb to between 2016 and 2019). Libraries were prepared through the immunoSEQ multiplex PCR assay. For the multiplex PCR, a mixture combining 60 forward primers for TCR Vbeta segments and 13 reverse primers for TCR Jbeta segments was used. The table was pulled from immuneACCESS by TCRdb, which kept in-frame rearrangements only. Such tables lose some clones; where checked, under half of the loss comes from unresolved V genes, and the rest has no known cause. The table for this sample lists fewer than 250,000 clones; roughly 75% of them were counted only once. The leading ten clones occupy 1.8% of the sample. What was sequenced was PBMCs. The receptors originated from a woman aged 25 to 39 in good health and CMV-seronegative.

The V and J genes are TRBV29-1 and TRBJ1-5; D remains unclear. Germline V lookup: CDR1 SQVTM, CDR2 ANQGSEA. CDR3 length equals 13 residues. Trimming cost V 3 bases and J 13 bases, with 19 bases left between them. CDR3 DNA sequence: TGCAGCGTTGAGGACGAGACGGGGAATTTTCAGCATTTT. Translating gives CSVEDETGNFQHF. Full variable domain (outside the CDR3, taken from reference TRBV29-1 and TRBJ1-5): SAVISQKPSRDICQRGTSLTIQCQVDSQVTMMFWYRQQPGQSLTLIATANQGSEATYESGFVIDKFPISRPNLTFSTLTVSNMSPEDSSIYLCSVEDETGNFQHFGDGTRLSIL.

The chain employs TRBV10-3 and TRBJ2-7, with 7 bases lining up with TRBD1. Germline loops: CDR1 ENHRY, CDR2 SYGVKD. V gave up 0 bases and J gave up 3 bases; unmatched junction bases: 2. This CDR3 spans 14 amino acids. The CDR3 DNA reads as TGTGCCATCAGTGAGTCGGGGACAGACTACGAGCAGTACTTC. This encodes CAISESGTDYEQYF.

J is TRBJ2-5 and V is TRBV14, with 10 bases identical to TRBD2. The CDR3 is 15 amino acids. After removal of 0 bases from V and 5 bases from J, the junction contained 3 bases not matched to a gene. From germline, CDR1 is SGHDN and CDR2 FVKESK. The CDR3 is CASSQDLLAGETQYF. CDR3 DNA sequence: TGTGCCAGCAGCCAAGATCTACTAGCGGGGGAGACCCAGTACTTC.

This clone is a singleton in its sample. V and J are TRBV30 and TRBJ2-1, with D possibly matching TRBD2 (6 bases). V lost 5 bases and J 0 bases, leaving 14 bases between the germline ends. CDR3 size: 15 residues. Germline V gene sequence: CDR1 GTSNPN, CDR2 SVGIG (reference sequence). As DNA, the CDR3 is TGTGCCTGGGGACTATCCAGGAGCTCCTACAATGAGCAGTTCTTC. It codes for CAWGLSRSSYNEQFF. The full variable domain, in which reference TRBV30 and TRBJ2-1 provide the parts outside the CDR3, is SQTIHQWPATLVQPVGSPLSLECTVEGTSNPNLYWYRQAAGRGLQLLFYSVGIGQISSEVPQNLSASRPQDRQFILSSKKLLLSDSGFYLCAWGLSRSSYNEQFFGPGTRLTVL.

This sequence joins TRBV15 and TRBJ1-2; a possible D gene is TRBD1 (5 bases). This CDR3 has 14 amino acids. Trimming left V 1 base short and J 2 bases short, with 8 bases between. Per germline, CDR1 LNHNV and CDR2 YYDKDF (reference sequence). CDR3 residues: CATSRAGKNYGYTF. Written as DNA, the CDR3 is TGTGCCACCAGCAGAGCAGGGAAAAACTATGGCTACACCTTC.

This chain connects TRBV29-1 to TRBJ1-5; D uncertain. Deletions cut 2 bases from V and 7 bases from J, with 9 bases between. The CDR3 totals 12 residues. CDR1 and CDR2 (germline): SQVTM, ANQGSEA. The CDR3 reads CSVELMGQPQHF. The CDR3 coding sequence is TGCAGCGTTGAATTGATGGGCCAGCCCCAGCATTTT.

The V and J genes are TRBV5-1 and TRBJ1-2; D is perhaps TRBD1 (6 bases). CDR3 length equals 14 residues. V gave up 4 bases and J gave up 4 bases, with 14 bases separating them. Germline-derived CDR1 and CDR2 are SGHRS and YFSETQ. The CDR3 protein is CASSPWGQAYGYTF. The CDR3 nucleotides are TGCGCCAGCAGCCCGTGGGGGCAGGCCTATGGCTACACCTTC.

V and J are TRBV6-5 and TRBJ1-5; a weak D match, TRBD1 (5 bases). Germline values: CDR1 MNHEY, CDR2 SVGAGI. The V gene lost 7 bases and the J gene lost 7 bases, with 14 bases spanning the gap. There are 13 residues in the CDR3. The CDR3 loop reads CASTRGKGQPQHF. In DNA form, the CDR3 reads TGTGCCAGCACCAGAGGTAAGGGGCAGCCCCAGCATTTT.

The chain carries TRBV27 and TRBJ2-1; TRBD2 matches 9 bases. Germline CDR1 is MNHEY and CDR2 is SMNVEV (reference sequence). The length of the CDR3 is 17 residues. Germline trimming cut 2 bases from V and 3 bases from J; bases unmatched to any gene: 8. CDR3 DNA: TGTGCCAGCAGTTTAAGAGGGTGGCGGGGGGGCTACAATGAGCAGTTCTTC. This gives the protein CASSLRGWRGGYNEQFF.

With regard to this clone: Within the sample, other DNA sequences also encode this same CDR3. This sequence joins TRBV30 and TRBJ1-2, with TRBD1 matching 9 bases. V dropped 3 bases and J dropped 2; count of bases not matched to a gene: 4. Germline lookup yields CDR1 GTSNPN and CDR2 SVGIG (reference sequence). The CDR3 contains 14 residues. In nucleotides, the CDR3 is TGTGCCTGGAGCCCGGGACAGGGAAACTATGGCTACACCTTC. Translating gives CAWSPGQGNYGYTF.

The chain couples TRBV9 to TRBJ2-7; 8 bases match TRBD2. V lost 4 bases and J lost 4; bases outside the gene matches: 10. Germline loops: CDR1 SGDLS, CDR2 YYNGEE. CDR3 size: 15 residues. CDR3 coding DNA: TGTGCCAGCAGCCCTTCGGGAGGGGTGGCATACGAGCAGTACTTC. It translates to CASSPSGGVAYEQYF.

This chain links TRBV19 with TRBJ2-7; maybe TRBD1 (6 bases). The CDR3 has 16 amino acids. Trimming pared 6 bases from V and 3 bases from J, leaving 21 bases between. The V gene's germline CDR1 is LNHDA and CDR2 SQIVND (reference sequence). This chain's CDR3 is CASSVGYGTRGYEQYF. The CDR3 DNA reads TGTGCCAGTAGCGTAGGGTACGGGACACGGGGCTACGAGCAGTACTTC.

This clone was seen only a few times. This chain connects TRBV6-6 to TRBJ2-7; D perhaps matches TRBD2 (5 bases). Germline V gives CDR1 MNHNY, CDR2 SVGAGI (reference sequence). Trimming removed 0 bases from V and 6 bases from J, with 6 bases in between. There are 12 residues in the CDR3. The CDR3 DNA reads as TGTGCCAGCAGTTACTCTGAGGGCGAGCAGTACTTC. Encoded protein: CASSYSEGEQYF.

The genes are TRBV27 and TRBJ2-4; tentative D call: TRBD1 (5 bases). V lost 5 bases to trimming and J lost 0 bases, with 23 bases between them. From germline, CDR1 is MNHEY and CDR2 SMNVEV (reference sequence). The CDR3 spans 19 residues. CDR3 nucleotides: TGTGCCAGCAGTGCGATCTCATATTACAGGTTGCTAGCCAAAAACATTCAGTACTTC. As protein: CASSAISYYRLLAKNIQYF.

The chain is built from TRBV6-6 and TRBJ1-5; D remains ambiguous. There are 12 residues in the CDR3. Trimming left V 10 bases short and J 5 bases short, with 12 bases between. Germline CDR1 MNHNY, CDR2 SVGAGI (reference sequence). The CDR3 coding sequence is TGTGCCATTAGAACCGGAGATCAGCCCCAGCATTTT. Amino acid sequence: CAIRTGDQPQHF.

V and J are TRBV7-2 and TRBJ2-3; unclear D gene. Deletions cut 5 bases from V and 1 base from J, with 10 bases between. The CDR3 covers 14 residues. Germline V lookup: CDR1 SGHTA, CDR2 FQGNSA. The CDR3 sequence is CASSPLAGTDTQYF. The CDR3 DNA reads TGTGCCAGCAGCCCCCTCGCGGGCACAGATACGCAGTATTTT.

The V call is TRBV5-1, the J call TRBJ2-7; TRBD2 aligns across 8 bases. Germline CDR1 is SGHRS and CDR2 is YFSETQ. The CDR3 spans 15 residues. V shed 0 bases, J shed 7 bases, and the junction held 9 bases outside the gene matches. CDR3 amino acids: CASSLGAGGAREQYF. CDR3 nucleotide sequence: TGCGCCAGCAGCTTGGGGGCCGGGGGGGCTCGAGAGCAGTACTTC.

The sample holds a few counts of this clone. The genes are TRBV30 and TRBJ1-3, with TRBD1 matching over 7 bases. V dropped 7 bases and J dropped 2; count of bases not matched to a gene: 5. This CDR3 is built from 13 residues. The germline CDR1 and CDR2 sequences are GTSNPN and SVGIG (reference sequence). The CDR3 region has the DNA TGTGCCTACCGGGACAGAGCTGGAAACACCATATATTTT. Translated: CAYRDRAGNTIYF.

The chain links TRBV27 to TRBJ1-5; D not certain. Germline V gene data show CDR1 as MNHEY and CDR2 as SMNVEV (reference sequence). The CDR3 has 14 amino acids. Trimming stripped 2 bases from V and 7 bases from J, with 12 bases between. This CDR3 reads CASSLRGFVQPQHF. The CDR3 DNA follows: TGTGCCAGCAGTTTACGGGGTTTCGTGCAGCCCCAGCATTTT.

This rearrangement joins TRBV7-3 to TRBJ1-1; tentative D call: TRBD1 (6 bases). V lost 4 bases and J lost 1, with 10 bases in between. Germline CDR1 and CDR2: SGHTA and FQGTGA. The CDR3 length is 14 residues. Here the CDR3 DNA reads TGTGCCAGCAGCTCTGGGGGCCAGAACACTGAAGCTTTCTTT. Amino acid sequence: CASSSGGQNTEAFF.

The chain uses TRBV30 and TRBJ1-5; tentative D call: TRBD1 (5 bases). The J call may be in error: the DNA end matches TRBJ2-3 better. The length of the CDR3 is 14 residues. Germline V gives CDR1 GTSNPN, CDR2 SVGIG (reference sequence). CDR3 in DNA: TGTGCCTGTCAGGGTACTCGACTTAATCAGCCCCAGTATTTT. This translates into CACQGTRLNQPQYF.

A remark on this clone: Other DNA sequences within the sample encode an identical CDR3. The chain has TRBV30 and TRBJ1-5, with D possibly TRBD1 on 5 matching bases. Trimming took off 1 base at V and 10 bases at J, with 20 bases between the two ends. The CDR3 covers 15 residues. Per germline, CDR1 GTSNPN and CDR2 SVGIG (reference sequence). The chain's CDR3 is CAWSDRRGGHPPQHF. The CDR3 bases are TGTGCCTGGAGTGACCGGAGGGGCGGGCACCCCCCCCAGCATTTT.

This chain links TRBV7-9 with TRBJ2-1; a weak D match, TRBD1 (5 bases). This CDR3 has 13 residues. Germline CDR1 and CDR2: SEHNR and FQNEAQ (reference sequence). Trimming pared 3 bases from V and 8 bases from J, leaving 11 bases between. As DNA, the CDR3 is TGTGCCAGCAGCTTCGACTGGGGCGATGAGCAGTTCTTC. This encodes CASSFDWGDEQFF.

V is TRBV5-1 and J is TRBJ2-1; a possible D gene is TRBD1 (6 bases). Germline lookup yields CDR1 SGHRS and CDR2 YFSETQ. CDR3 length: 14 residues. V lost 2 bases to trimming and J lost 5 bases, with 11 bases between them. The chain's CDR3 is CASSFQGRNNEQFF. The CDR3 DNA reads TGCGCCAGCAGCTTTCAGGGGCGAAACAATGAGCAGTTCTTC.

The chain's CDR3 is CASSLTPGSRETQYF. CDR3 DNA: TGTGCCAGCAGCTTAACCCCTGGTTCTCGGGAGACGCAGTATTTT. The chain uses TRBV7-3 and TRBJ2-3; possible D gene TRBD2, 6 bases. Germline assignment: CDR1 SGHTA and CDR2 FQGTGA. V was clipped by 0 bases and J by 9 bases, with 16 bases between them. The CDR3 spans 15 residues.

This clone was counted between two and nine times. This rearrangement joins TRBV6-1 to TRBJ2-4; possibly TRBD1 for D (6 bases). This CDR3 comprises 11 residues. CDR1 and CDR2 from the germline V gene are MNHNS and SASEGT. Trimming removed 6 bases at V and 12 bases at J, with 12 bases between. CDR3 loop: CASSRVGAQYF. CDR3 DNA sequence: TGTGCCAGCAGCCGAGTGGGGGCTCAGTACTTC.

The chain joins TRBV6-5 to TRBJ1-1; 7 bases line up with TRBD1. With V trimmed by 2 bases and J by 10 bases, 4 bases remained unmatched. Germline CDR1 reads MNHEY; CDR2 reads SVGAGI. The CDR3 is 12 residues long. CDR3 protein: CASSYEGAGAFF. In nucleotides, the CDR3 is TGTGCCAGCAGTTACGAGGGGGCAGGAGCTTTCTTT.

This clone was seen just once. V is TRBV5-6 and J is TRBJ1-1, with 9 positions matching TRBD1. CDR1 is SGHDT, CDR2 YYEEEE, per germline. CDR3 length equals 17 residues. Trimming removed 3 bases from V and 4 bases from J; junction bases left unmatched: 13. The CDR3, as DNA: TGTGCCAGCAGCTGGGGGTGGGGCCGACAGGGGGGCACTGAAGCTTTCTTT. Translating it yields CASSWGWGRQGGTEAFF.

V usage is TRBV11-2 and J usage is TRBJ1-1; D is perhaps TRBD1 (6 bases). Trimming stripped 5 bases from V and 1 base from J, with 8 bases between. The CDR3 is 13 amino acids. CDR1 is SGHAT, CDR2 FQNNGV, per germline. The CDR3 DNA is TGTGCCAGCAGCGGGGGGGCGAACACTGAAGCTTTCTTT. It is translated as CASSGGANTEAFF.